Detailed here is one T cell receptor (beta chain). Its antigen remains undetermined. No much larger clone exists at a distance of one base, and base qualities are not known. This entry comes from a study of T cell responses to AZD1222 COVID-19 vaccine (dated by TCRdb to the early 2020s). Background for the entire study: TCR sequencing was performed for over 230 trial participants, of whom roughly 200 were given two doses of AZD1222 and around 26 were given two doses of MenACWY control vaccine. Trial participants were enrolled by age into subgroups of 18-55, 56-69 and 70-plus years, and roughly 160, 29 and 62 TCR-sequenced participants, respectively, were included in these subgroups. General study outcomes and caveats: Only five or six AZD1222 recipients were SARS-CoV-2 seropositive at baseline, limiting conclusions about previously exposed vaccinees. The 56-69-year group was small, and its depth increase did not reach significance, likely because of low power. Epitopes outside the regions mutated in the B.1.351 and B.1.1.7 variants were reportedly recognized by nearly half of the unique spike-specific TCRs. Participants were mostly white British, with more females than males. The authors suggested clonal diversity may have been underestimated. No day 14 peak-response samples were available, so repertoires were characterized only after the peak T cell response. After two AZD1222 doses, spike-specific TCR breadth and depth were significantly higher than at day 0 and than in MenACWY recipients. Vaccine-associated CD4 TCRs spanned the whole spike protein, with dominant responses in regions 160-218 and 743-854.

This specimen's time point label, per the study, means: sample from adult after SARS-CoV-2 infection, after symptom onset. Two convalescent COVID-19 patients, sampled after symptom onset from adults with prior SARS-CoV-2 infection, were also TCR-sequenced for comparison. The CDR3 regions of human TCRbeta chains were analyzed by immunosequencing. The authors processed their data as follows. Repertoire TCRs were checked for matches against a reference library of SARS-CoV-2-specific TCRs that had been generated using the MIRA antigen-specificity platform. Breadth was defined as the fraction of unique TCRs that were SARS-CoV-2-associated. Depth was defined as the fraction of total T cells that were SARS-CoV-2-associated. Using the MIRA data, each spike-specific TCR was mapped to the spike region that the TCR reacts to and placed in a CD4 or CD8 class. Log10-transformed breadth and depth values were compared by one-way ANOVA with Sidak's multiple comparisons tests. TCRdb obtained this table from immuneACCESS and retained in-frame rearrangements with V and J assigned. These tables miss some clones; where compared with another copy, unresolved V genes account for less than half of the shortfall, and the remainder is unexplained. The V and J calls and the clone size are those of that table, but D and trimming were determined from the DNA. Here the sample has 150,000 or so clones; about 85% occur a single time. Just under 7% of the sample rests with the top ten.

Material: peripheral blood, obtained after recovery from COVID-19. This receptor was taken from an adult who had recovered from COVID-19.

The nucleotide sequence is given as TGTGCCAGCAGTGACCGAACCATTCCCTACGAGCAGTACTTC. Its translation is CASSDRTIPYEQYF. The chain employs TRBV2 and TRBJ2-7; the D gene is unclear. V is clipped by 3 bases and J by 2 bases, and the sequence between their germline boundaries is 11 bases long. The CDR3, from cysteine to phenylalanine, totals 14 residues. CDR3 DNA only is kept here, 42 bases in frame from base 1. CDR1 and CDR2 are read off the germline V gene as SNHLY and FYNNEI.